The 22 T cell receptor beta chains below all came from one sample that was sequenced in a study of cytomegalovirus exposure and HLA in healthy donors (TCRdb year 2017). The library relied on the immunoSEQ multiplex PCR assay. A mixture of 60 forward primers for TCR Vbeta segments and 13 reverse primers for TCR Jbeta segments was used in the multiplex PCR. TCRdb took over this immuneACCESS table, retaining in-frame rearrangements with V and J assigned. Such tables are incomplete; in checked studies, under half of the missing clones stem from an unresolved V gene, and the remainder is unexplained. The sample profile shows some 130,000 clones; approximately 60% of them were found once. Roughly 1.7% of the sample is held by the ten biggest clonotypes. Sample: PBMCs. These receptors came from a human donor in good health.

The chain combines TRBV27 with TRBJ1-2; weak D call: TRBD1 (6 bases). The CDR3 covers 15 residues. Germline CDR1 reads MNHEY; CDR2 reads SMNVEV (reference sequence). Trimming removed 4 bases from V and 8 bases from J, with 20 bases in between. CDR3 loop: CASSSLGTGLGGYTF. CDR3 nucleotide sequence: TGTGCCAGCAGTTCACTTGGAACAGGGCTAGGCGGCTACACCTTC.

The genes are TRBV27 and TRBJ2-7; a weak D match, TRBD1 (6 bases). Germline V CDR1 and CDR2: MNHEY, SMNVEV (reference sequence). CDR3 length equals 14 residues. The V and J ends lost 6 bases and 1 base respectively, with 13 bases between them. The CDR3 DNA sequence: TGTGCCAGCAGCCGGACAGACAATTCCTACGAGCAGTACTTC. Translation: CASSRTDNSYEQYF.

This clone was counted between two and nine times. The chain joins TRBV9 to TRBJ1-1; tentatively, D is TRBD1 (6 bases). Germline CDR1 and CDR2: SGDLS and YYNGEE. The CDR3 runs to 12 residues. Trimming removed 4 bases at V and 6 bases at J, with 10 bases between. The CDR3 DNA sequence: TGTGCCAGCAGCCGTTCAGGGGCTGAAGCTTTCTTT. This translates into CASSRSGAEAFF.

This sequence joins TRBV10-3 and TRBJ2-2; 11 nucleotides align to TRBD1. Germline trimming cut 11 bases from V and 3 bases from J; bases unmatched to any gene: 5. In germline, CDR1 is ENHRY, CDR2 SYGVKD. This CDR3 is built from 14 residues. The CDR3 bases are TGTGCCGTTCGGGGACAGGGGGACACCGGGGAGCTGTTTTTT. It yields the protein CAVRGQGDTGELFF.

The gene calls are TRBV28 and TRBJ2-1; 7 bases fit TRBD1. Germline assignment: CDR1 MDHEN and CDR2 SYDVKM. The CDR3 runs to 15 residues. With 3 bases clipped from V and 5 bases from J, the junction kept 7 bases outside the gene matches. CDR3: CASSFGTEYNNEQFF. In nucleotides, the CDR3 is TGTGCCAGCAGTTTCGGGACAGAGTACAACAATGAGCAGTTCTTC.

The CDR3 bases are TGTGCCAGCAGCTTAGCGTCGGGGGGCGAGCAGTACTTC. It codes for CASSLASGGEQYF. The chain employs TRBV7-2 and TRBJ2-7, with 7 positions matching TRBD2. Trimming removed 0 bases from V and 6 bases from J; junction bases left unmatched: 2. The CDR3 runs 13 residues. The V gene's germline CDR1 is SGHTA and CDR2 FQGNSA.

This chain links TRBV11-2 with TRBJ2-5; tentatively, D is TRBD1 (5 bases). The J call may be wrong; the DNA end is better matched by TRBJ2-7. The CDR3 length is 15 residues. Germline V gene data show CDR1 as SGHAT and CDR2 as FQNNGV. CDR3 in amino acids: CASSLAKQAQYEQYF. In DNA form, the CDR3 reads TGTGCCAGCAGCCTGGCAAAACAGGCCCAATACGAGCAGTACTTC.

The chain is built from TRBV5-1 and TRBJ2-5; D gene ambiguous. Trimming removed 0 bases at V and 5 bases at J, with 14 bases between. This CDR3 spans 15 amino acids. The germline V gene has CDR1 SGHRS and CDR2 YFSETQ. CDR3 bases: TGCGCCAGCAGCTTGGTTGGGCTGCCGCCCGAGACCCAGTACTTC. Translated, it gives CASSLVGLPPETQYF.

The CDR3 region has the DNA TGCGCCAGCAGCTTGGATGGGAGAACAGATACGCAGTATTTT. Protein: CASSLDGRTDTQYF. The chain employs TRBV5-1 and TRBJ2-3, with a tentative D call TRBD2 (5 bases). The ends were cut back, 0 bases at V and 3 bases at J, with 8 bases in the middle. CDR1 is SGHRS, CDR2 YFSETQ, per germline. The CDR3 has 14 residues.

CDR3 in amino acids: CASSPYTGKVNVLTF. In DNA form, the CDR3 reads TGTGCCAGCAGCCCATACACGGGAAAGGTCAACGTCCTGACTTTC. This chain connects TRBV7-3 to TRBJ2-6, with D possibly TRBD2 on 5 matching bases. V gave up 5 bases and J gave up 9 bases, with 17 bases separating them. Germline V gene sequence: CDR1 SGHTA, CDR2 FQGTGA. The CDR3 is 15 amino acids.

The chain has TRBV19 and TRBJ2-1, with D possibly matching TRBD2 (6 bases). CDR1 LNHDA and CDR2 SQIVND come from the germline V gene (reference sequence). The CDR3 is made up of 16 amino acids. Deletions cut 4 bases from V and 2 bases from J, with 15 bases between. CDR3 region: CASSRVGGAPYNEQFF. The CDR3 DNA is TGTGCCAGTAGTAGGGTAGGCGGGGCCCCCTACAATGAGCAGTTCTTC.

The rearrangement links TRBV18 to TRBJ1-6, with D tentatively TRBD1 (5 bases). The CDR3 contains 14 residues. V was trimmed by 2 bases and J by 8 bases, leaving 10 bases between them. Germline lookup yields CDR1 KGHSH and CDR2 LQKENI. CDR3 nucleotides: TGTGCCAGCTCACCAAACCAGGGCCATTCACCCCTCCACTTT. The encoded protein is CASSPNQGHSPLHF. The variable domain in full, with the rest retrieved from reference TRBV18 and TRBJ1-6, is NAGVMQNPRHLVRRRGQEARLRCSPMKGHSHVYWYRQLPEEGLKFMVYLQKENIIDESGMPKERFSAEFPKEGPSILRIQQVVRGDSAAYFCASSPNQGHSPLHFGNGTRLTVT.

This rearrangement joins TRBV6-5 to TRBJ2-4; 9 nucleotides align to TRBD1. Germline-derived CDR1 and CDR2 are MNHEY and SVGAGI. With V trimmed by 6 bases and J by 8 bases, 5 bases remained unmatched. This CDR3 is built from 13 residues. Here the CDR3 DNA reads TGTGCCAGCAGCCCCGGGACAGGGTACATTCAGTACTTC. Translated: CASSPGTGYIQYF.

V and J are TRBV4-1 and TRBJ2-1; a weak D match, TRBD1 (6 bases). The CDR3 spans 17 residues. V was trimmed by 1 base and J by 2 bases, leaving 15 bases between them. Per germline, CDR1 MGHRA and CDR2 YSYEKL. The CDR3 sequence is CASSQVPRQVAYNEQFF. CDR3 DNA: TGCGCCAGCAGCCAAGTGCCCCGACAGGTAGCCTACAATGAGCAGTTCTTC.

This clone has only one observation. The chain combines TRBV7-2 with TRBJ2-1; 11 bases match TRBD2. This CDR3 spans 15 amino acids. V dropped 5 bases and J dropped 3; count of bases not matched to a gene: 3. Germline V lookup: CDR1 SGHTA, CDR2 FQGNSA. The CDR3 sequence: CASSLGTSGYNEQFF. For the CDR3, the DNA is TGTGCCAGCAGCCTCGGGACTAGCGGCTACAATGAGCAGTTCTTC.

The chain is built from TRBV19 and TRBJ2-7; 7 bases map to TRBD1. There are 15 residues in the CDR3. V lost 6 bases, J lost 0 bases, and 8 bases stayed unmatched. In germline, CDR1 is LNHDA, CDR2 SQIVND (reference sequence). The CDR3: CASSLPGQTSYEQYF. In DNA, the CDR3 is TGTGCCAGTAGCCTACCGGGACAGACCTCCTACGAGCAGTACTTC. Combining the CDR3 with reference TRBV19 and TRBJ2-7 gives the whole variable domain DGGITQSPKYLFRKEGQNVTLSCEQNLNHDAMYWYRQDPGQGLRLIYYSQIVNDFQKGDIAEGYSVSREKKESFPLTVTSAQKNPTAFYLCASSLPGQTSYEQYFGPGTRLTVT.

J is TRBJ2-1 and V is TRBV2, with TRBD2 identical over 10 bases. This CDR3 comprises 13 residues. The V and J ends lost 11 bases and 8 bases, in that order; junction bases with no gene match: 9. The germline V gene has CDR1 SNHLY and CDR2 FYNNEI. DNA of the CDR3: TGTGCCGTCCTACCCGGGACTAGCGATGAGCAGTTCTTC. Encoded protein: CAVLPGTSDEQFF.

The chain links TRBV5-4 to TRBJ2-1; TRBD2 agrees at 9 bases. The CDR3 covers 15 residues. The germline CDR1 and CDR2 sequences are SGHNT and YYREEE (reference sequence). V was clipped by 2 bases and J by 7 bases; unmatched bases: 7. CDR3 amino acids: CASSLSSGSKNEQFF. CDR3 coding DNA: TGTGCCAGCAGCTTAAGTAGCGGGAGTAAAAATGAGCAGTTCTTC. The whole variable domain, remainder taken from reference TRBV5-4 and TRBJ2-1, is ETGVTQSPTHLIKTRGQQVTLRCSSQSGHNTVSWYQQALGQGPQFIFQYYREEENGRGNFPPRFSGLQFPNYSSELNVNALELDDSALYLCASSLSSGSKNEQFFGPGTRLTVL.

The chain is built from TRBV2 and TRBJ2-2, with a possible D match to TRBD2 (6 bases). Germline CDR1 SNHLY, CDR2 FYNNEI. The CDR3 is 17 residues long. V lost 10 bases to trimming and J lost 7 bases, with 28 bases between them. CDR3 loop: CANNGGGIGVTGGELFF. DNA for the CDR3: TGTGCCAACAACGGGGGTGGTATCGGGGTAACGGGCGGGGAGCTGTTTTTT.

This rearrangement joins TRBV9 to TRBJ1-4, with D possibly being TRBD1 (6 bases). The germline V gene encodes CDR1 SGDLS and CDR2 YYNGEE. The CDR3 has 16 amino acids. The ends were cut back, 3 bases at V and 0 bases at J, with 12 bases in the middle. CDR3 DNA sequence: TGTGCCAGCAGCGCAGAATCAGGGGCAACTAATGAAAAACTGTTTTTT. Translating it yields CASSAESGATNEKLFF.

The chain carries TRBV9 and TRBJ2-7, with 9 bases aligning to TRBD2. Per the germline V gene, CDR1 is SGDLS and CDR2 is YYNGEE. V lost 0 bases, J lost 2 bases, and 3 bases stayed unmatched. This CDR3 contains 15 residues. The CDR3 reads CASSVGPSGTYEQYF. In DNA, the CDR3 is TGTGCCAGCAGCGTAGGCCCTAGCGGGACCTACGAGCAGTACTTC.

CDR3 sequence reads: CASSQGSQPQHF. CDR3 nucleotides: TGTGCCAGCAGCCAGGGGTCTCAGCCCCAGCATTTT. The chain is built from TRBV25-1 and TRBJ1-5, with D possibly TRBD1 on 6 matching bases. Germline loops: CDR1 MGHDK, CDR2 SYGVNS. The CDR3 sequence is 12 residues long. Trimming pared 6 bases from V and 6 bases from J, leaving 9 bases between.